This paragraph reports one T cell receptor (beta chain). This sample is drawn from a study of patients and donors after allogeneic stem cell transplantation. TCRdb reprocessed the RT-PCR reads via MiXCR and lists one record per CDR3 protein. The repertoire holds roughly 880,000 distinct CDR3 sequences, with roughly 18% as singletons. There are 15 residues in the CDR3. The V and J ends lost 3 bases and 7 bases, in that order; junction bases with no gene match: 6. Germline CDR1 is SGHAT and CDR2 is FQNNGV. The genes are TRBV11-2 and TRBJ1-4, with 9 bases that match TRBD1. The sample comprised blood, either unsorted or a sorted T cell fraction (not recorded which). This sequence originates from a human donor who was either an allogeneic HSCT recipient or a stem cell or donor lymphocyte infusion donor (not recorded which). It is not recorded whose cells these are; they may come from a transplant donor. CDR3 coding DNA: TGTGCCAGCAGCTTGGACAGGGGTGTGGGTGAAAAACTGTTTTTT. The encoded protein is CASSLDRGVGEKLFF.